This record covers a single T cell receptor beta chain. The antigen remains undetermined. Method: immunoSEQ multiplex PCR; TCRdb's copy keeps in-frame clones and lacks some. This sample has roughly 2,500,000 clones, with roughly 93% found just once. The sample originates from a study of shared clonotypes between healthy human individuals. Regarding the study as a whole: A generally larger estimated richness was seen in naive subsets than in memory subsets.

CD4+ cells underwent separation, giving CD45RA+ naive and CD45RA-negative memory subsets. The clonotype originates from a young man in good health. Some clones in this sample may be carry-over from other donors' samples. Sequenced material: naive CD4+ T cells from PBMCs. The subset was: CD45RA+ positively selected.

CDR3 sequence: CASSLTGVAGGYTF. The CDR3 DNA is TGTGCCAGCAGCCTTACAGGGGTTGCGGGGGGCTACACCTTC. The genes are TRBV28 and TRBJ1-2, with 7 bases identical to TRBD1. CDR1 is MDHEN, CDR2 SYDVKM, per germline. The length of the CDR3 is 14 residues. V was clipped by 6 bases and J by 8 bases; unmatched bases: 12.